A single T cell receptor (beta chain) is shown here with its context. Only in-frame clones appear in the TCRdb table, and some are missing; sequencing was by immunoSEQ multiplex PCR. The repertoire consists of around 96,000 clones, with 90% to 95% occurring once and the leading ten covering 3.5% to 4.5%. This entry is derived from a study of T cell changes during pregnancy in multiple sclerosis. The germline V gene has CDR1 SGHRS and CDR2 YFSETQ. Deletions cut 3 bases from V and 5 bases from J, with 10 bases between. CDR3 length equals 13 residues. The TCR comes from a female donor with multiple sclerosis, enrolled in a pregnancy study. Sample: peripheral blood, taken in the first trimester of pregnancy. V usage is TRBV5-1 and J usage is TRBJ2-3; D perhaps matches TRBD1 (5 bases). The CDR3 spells CASSWRQGDTQYF. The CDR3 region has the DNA TGCGCCAGCAGCTGGCGGCAGGGAGATACGCAGTATTTT.